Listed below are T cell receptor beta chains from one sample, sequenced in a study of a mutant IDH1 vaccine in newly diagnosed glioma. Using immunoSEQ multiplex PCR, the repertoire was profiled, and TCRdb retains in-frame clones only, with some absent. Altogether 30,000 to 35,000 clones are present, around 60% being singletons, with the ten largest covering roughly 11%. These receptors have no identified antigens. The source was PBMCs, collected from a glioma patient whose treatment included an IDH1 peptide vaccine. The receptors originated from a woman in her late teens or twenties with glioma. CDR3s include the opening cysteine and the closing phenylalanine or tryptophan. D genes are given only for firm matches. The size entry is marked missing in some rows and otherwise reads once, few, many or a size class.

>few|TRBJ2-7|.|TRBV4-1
CASSRGDLFFEQYF
TGCGCCAGCAGCCGCGGAGACCTTTTTTTTGAGCAGTACTTC
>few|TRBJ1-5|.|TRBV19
CASSPPAQPQHF
TGTGCCAGTAGTCCCCCCGCTCAGCCCCAGCATTTT
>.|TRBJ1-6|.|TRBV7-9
CASNRVRAESSYNSPLHF
TGTGCCAGCAACCGGGTCAGGGCAGAAAGCTCCTATAATTCACCCCTCCACTTT
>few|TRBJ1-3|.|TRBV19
CASSIRPTSGNTIYF
TGTGCCAGTAGTATAAGGCCAACCTCTGGAAACACCATATATTTT
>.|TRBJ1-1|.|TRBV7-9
CASSSGVNTEAFF
TGTGCCAGCAGCTCAGGTGTGAACACTGAAGCTTTCTTT
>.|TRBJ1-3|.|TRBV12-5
CASGLGEGLPGNTIYF
TGTGCTAGTGGTTTGGGAGAAGGGCTCCCTGGAAACACCATATATTTT
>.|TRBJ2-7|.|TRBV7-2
CASSRRAAAEQYF
TGTGCCAGCAGCCGACGGGCGGCAGCCGAGCAGTACTTC
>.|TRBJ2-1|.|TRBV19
CASSLGLSNEQFF
TGTGCCAGTAGCCTCGGCCTCAGCAATGAGCAGTTCTTC
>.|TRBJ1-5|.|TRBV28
CASTDDPFREPQHF
TGTGCCAGCACCGATGATCCGTTTAGGGAGCCCCAGCATTTT
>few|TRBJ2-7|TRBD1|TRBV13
CASRLQGAGDYEQYF
TGTGCCAGCAGACTCCAGGGGGCAGGTGACTACGAGCAGTACTTC
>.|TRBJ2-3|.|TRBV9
CASSPGGTASTDTQYF
TGTGCCAGCAGCCCCGGGGGGACAGCGAGCACAGATACGCAGTATTTT